The table lists the clone carrying this T cell receptor (beta chain) with a few counts. The V and J ends lost 6 bases and 1 base, in that order; junction bases with no gene match: 7. The CDR3 runs to 16 residues. Per the germline V gene, CDR1 is SGHAT and CDR2 is FQNNGV. MiXCR, applied by TCRdb to the 5' RACE reads, yields one record per CDR3 protein. The sample includes under 300,000 distinct CDR3 sequences, about 17% of them seen just once. The data originate from a study of T-cell memory formation after mild COVID-19. This chain joins TRBV11-2 and TRBJ2-2, with 8 bases that match TRBD2. This receptor was obtained from a man aged 18 to 29 who had mild COVID-19 (a few samples of this study predate the infection). Cell type and time point are not known. The sample consisted of PBMCs or a T cell subset sorted from them (not recorded which). The CDR3 region is CASRRSGGQNTGELFF. For the CDR3, the DNA is TGTGCCAGCAGACGGAGCGGGGGACAGAACACCGGGGAGCTGTTTTTT.